The clone carrying this T cell receptor (beta chain) has a single count. Germline V gene sequence: CDR1 SGHRS, CDR2 YFSETQ. V was cut by 1 base and J by 2 bases, with 15 bases left in between. The CDR3 contains 16 residues. This entry belongs to a study of cytomegalovirus exposure and HLA in healthy donors. PCR employed 60 Vbeta and 13 Jbeta primers. Profiled with immunoSEQ multiplex PCR; TCRdb holds only in-frame clones, not every one. This sample carries almost 85,000 clones, roughly 78% of them seen once, and the ten largest clones take around 2.5%. The rearrangement uses TRBV5-1 and TRBJ1-1; D is perhaps TRBD1 (6 bases). The material sequenced was PBMCs. This TCR derives from a male donor in good health and CMV-seropositive. CDR3: CASSLWGRGGNTEAFF. The CDR3 coding sequence is TGCGCCAGCAGCTTGTGGGGGAGGGGGGGCAACACTGAAGCTTTCTTT.